A selection of T cell receptor beta chains follows, all from one sample in a study of post-analysis software for immune sequencing data. A single record per CDR3 protein comes from TCRdb applying MiXCR to the PCR reads. The sample has more than 450,000 distinct CDR3 sequences; 44% are singletons. The specimen was blood. The receptors shown here come from a girl aged 5 to 17 with multiple sclerosis. Both conserved end residues are part of each CDR3. A D gene is named only where the DNA matches it firmly. Not every row has a clone size; where given, it reads once, few, many or a size class.

cdr3_length: 14; d_call: .; v_call: TRBV20-1; clone_size: .; j_call: TRBJ2-1; cdr3_nt: TGCAGTGCAGTAAAGCGGTCCTCCTACAATGAGCAGTTCTTC; cdr3_aa: CSAVKRSSYNEQFF
cdr3_length: 14; d_call: TRBD1; v_call: TRBV2; clone_size: .; j_call: TRBJ2-7; cdr3_nt: TGTGCCAGCAGTCAGAGGACAGGGAGAGACGAGCAGTACTTC; cdr3_aa: CASSQRTGRDEQYF
cdr3_length: 15; d_call: TRBD2; v_call: TRBV7-2; clone_size: few; j_call: TRBJ2-5; cdr3_nt: TGTGCCAGCAGTCGAAATAGCGGGGTCCAAGAGACCCAGTACTTC; cdr3_aa: CASSRNSGVQETQYF
cdr3_length: 17; d_call: TRBD2; v_call: TRBV7-8; clone_size: few; j_call: TRBJ2-1; cdr3_nt: TGTGCCAGCAGAAAACGGGGACTAGCGGGCTCCTACAATGAGCAGTTCTTC; cdr3_aa: CASRKRGLAGSYNEQFF
cdr3_length: 15; d_call: TRBD2; v_call: TRBV5-1; clone_size: once; j_call: TRBJ2-1; cdr3_nt: TGCGCCAGCAGCACCGGGACTAGTTTCTCCAATGAGCAGTTCTTC; cdr3_aa: CASSTGTSFSNEQFF
cdr3_length: 12; d_call: .; v_call: TRBV10-2; clone_size: .; j_call: TRBJ2-7; cdr3_nt: TGCGCCAGCAGTGGCTTGAGGGACGAGCAGTACTTC; cdr3_aa: CASSGLRDEQYF
cdr3_length: 15; d_call: TRBD1; v_call: TRBV2; clone_size: .; j_call: TRBJ2-4; cdr3_nt: TGTGCCAGCAGTAAAACGACAGGGCCCAAAAACATTCAGTACTTC; cdr3_aa: CASSKTTGPKNIQYF
cdr3_length: 15; d_call: TRBD2; v_call: TRBV5-1; clone_size: once; j_call: TRBJ2-5; cdr3_nt: TGCGCCAGCAGCCAACTAGCGGGGGACCAAGAGACCCAGTACTTC; cdr3_aa: CASSQLAGDQETQYF
cdr3_length: 13; d_call: TRBD1; v_call: TRBV10-3; clone_size: few; j_call: TRBJ1-2; cdr3_nt: TGTGCCACCTCACCCGGACAGGGCGATGGCTACACCTTC; cdr3_aa: CATSPGQGDGYTF
cdr3_length: 16; d_call: .; v_call: TRBV4-1; clone_size: .; j_call: TRBJ2-1; cdr3_nt: TGCGCCAGCATGGGTGGTCGGGAGACCCGTTACAATGAGCAGTTCTTC; cdr3_aa: CASMGGRETRYNEQFF
cdr3_length: 14; d_call: .; v_call: TRBV12-3/TRBV12-4; clone_size: few; j_call: TRBJ2-7; cdr3_nt: TGTGCCAGCAGTTTTGAGGGGCGCAACGCCGAGCAGTACTTC; cdr3_aa: CASSFEGRNAEQYF